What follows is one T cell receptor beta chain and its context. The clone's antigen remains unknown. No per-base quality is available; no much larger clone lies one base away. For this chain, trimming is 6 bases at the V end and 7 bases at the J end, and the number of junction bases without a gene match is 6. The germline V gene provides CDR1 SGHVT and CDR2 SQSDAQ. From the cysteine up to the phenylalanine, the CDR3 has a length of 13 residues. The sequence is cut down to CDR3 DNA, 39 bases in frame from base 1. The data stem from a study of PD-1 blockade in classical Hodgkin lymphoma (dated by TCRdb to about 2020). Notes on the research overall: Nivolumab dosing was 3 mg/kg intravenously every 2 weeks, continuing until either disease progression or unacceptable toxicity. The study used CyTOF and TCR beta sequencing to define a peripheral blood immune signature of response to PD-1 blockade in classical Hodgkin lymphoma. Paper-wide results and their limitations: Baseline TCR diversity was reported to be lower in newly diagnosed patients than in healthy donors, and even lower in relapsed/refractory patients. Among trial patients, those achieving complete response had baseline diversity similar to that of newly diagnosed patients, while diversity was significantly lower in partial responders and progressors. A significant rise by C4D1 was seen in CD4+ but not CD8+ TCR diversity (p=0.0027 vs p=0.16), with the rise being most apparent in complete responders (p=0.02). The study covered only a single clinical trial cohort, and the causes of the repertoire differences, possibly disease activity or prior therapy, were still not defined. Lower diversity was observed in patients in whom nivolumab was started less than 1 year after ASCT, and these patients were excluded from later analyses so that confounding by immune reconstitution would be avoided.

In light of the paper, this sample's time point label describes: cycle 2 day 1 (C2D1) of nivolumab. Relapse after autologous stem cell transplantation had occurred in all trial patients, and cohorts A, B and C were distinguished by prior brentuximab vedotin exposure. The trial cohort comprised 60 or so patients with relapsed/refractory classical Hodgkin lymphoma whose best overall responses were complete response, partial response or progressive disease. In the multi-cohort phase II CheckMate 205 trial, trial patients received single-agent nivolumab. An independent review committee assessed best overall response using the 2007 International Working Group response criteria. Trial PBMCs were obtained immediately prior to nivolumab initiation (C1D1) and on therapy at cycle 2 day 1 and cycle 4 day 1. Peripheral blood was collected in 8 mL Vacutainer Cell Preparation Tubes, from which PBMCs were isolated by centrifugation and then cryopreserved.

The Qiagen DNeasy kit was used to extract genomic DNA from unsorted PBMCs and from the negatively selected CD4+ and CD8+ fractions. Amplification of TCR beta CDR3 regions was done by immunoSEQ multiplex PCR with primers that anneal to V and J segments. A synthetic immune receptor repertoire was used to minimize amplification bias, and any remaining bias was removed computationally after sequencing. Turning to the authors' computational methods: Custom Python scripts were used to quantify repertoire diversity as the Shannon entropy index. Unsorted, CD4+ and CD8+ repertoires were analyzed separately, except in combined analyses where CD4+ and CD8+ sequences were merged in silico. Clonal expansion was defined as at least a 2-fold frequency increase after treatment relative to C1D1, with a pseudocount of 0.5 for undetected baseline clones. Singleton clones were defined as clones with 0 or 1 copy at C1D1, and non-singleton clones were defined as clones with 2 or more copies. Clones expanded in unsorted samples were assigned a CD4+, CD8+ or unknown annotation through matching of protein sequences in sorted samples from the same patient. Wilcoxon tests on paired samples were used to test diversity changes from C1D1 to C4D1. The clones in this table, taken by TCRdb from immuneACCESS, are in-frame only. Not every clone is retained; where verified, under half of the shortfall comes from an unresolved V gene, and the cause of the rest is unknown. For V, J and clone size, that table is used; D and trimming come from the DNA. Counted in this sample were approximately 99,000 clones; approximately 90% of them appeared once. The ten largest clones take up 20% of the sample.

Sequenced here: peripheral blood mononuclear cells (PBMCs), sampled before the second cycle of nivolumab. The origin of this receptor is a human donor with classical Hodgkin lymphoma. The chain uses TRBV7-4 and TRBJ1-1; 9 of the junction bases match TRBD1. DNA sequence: TGTGCCAGCAGTTTGGGACAGGGATGTGAAGCTTTCTTT. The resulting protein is CASSLGQGCEAFF.